Below, 28 T cell receptor beta chains from the same sample are listed, as sequenced in a study of glioma-infiltrating T cells. Amplification of TCR alpha and beta CDR3 regions from RNA used iRepertoire nested multiplex PCR. TCRdb passed the multiplex PCR reads through MiXCR, listing each CDR3 protein once. This sample has fewer than 200,000 distinct CDR3 sequences, with around 30% found just once. What was sequenced was glioma tissue, nonneoplastic brain tissue, or PBMCs (not recorded which). The receptor set was obtained from a human donor with low-grade glioma or glioblastoma, undergoing nonglioma brain surgery, or in good health (not recorded which).

In its sample, this clonotype was seen a few times. The rearrangement links TRBV6-4 to TRBJ2-1; TRBD1 matches at 7 bases. The ends lost 4 bases at V and 10 bases at J; junction bases unmatched: 7. The CDR3 spans 13 residues. CDR1 and CDR2 from the germline V gene are MRHNA and SNTAGT. The CDR3 is CASSGEPGQEQFF. CDR3 coding DNA: TGTGCCAGCAGTGGCGAACCGGGACAGGAGCAGTTCTTC.

This clonotype was seen many times. The V call is TRBV27, the J call TRBJ2-1; D is possibly TRBD2 (6 bases). CDR3 size: 19 residues. V was trimmed by 1 base and J by 0 bases, leaving 19 bases between them. CDR1 MNHEY and CDR2 SMNVEV come from the germline V gene (reference sequence). CDR3 residues: CASSLWPGGSASSYNEQFF. The CDR3, as DNA: TGTGCCAGCAGTTTATGGCCTGGGGGGTCCGCAAGCTCCTACAATGAGCAGTTCTTC.

The sample holds one count of this clonotype. A much larger clone is a single base away; this may be a read error. The genes are TRBV7-3 and TRBJ2-3; the match to TRBD1 covers 8 bases. CDR3 length: 16 residues. Germline loops: CDR1 SGHTA, CDR2 FQGTGA. The CDR3 spells CASSPIAGGSTATQYF. The DNA for the CDR3 is TGTGCCAGCAGCCCCATCGCAGGGGGCTCTACAGCTACGCAGTATTTT.

This clonotype showed up just a few times. The chain links TRBV19 to TRBJ1-2, with 9 bases fitting TRBD1. V was pared by 5 bases and J by 8 bases, with 9 bases of the junction left unmatched. Germline CDR1 reads LNHDA; CDR2 reads SQIVND (reference sequence). This CDR3 comprises 14 residues. The CDR3 nucleotides are TGTGCCAGTAGTGGGGGACAGGGAGCGATGGGCTACACCTTC. It encodes CASSGGQGAMGYTF.

A word on this clonotype: Germline is not matched at one junction end, which may reflect a read error. V gene TRBV5-1 combines with J gene TRBJ2-7; TRBD2 aligns across 11 bases. The CDR3 runs 16 residues. Germline V gene sequence: CDR1 SGHRS, CDR2 YFSETQ. CDR3 residues: CASSLLAGGPDAEQHF. CDR3 coding DNA: TGCGCCAGCAGCTTGCTAGCGGGAGGACCGGATGCCGAGCAGCACTTC.

The sample holds a few counts of this clonotype. The chain couples TRBV3-1 to TRBJ2-1, with TRBD2 matching 8 bases. Germline V lookup: CDR1 LGHDT, CDR2 YNNKEL (reference sequence). With 1 base clipped from V and 9 bases from J, the junction kept 5 bases outside the gene matches. CDR3 length: 14 amino acids. The CDR3 DNA follows: TGTGCCAGCAGCCAAGGCCGGGAGGGGGTTGAGCAGTTCTTC. Translation: CASSQGREGVEQFF.

As regards this clonotype: This sequence may be a read error, since a much larger clone differs from it by one base. V and J are TRBV7-9 and TRBJ1-1; TRBD1 might be the D (5 bases). V was pared by 6 bases and J by 6 bases, with 17 bases between. Germline V gene lookup returns CDR1 SEHNR and CDR2 FQNEAQ (reference sequence). The CDR3 runs to 14 residues. This CDR3 is CASRRLGGKAEAFF. CDR3 bases: TGTGCCAGCAGACGTTTGGGGGGGAAGGCTGAAGCTTTCTTT.

The chain joins TRBV4-3 to TRBJ2-1; unclear D gene. The germline V gene has CDR1 LGHNA and CDR2 YSLEER. The CDR3 runs 15 residues. V lost 0 bases to trimming and J lost 0 bases, with 6 bases between them. For the CDR3, the DNA is TGCGCCAGCAGCCAAGATGTCCGCTCCTACAATGAGCAGTTCTTC. Translating it yields CASSQDVRSYNEQFF.

This clonotype was seen a few times. The J gene is TRBJ2-2, the V gene TRBV12-3 or TRBV12-4; D is unresolved. The CDR3 length is 13 residues. Trimming shortened V by 7 bases and J by 4 bases, and 10 bases separated the two germline ends. The DNA for the CDR3 is TGTGCCAGCACGTTTTCCCTCACCGGGGAGCTGTTTTTT. This sequence encodes CASTFSLTGELFF.

This chain joins TRBV27 and TRBJ1-1; TRBD1 matches 10 bases. The CDR3 has 12 amino acids. The ends lost 10 bases at V and 9 bases at J; junction bases unmatched: 8. Germline values: CDR1 MNHEY, CDR2 SMNVEV (reference sequence). CDR3 sequence reads: CAISATGGQAFF. The DNA of the CDR3 is TGTGCCATCAGCGCGACAGGGGGCCAAGCTTTCTTT.

This clonotype was counted once. At one end, the junction sequence differs from germline, possibly due to a read error. The rearrangement links TRBV3-1 to TRBJ2-7; D gene uncertain. Germline CDR1 LGHDT, CDR2 YNNKEL (reference sequence). CDR3 length: 14 residues. In nucleotides, the CDR3 is TGTGCCAGCATCCAAGATGGGCAGACCGACGAGCAGTACTTC. It specifies CASIQDGQTDEQYF.

This clonotype was detected only a few times. Given a much more abundant clone one base away, this may be a read error. The V call is TRBV20-1, the J call TRBJ2-7, with 9 bases fitting TRBD2. There are 15 residues in the CDR3. Germline CDR1 DFQATT, CDR2 SNEGSKA (reference sequence). After removal of 1 base from V and 2 bases from J, the junction contained 6 bases not matched to a gene. The CDR3, as DNA: TGCAGTGCTAGAGGGGGACTAGCTATTGCCTACGAGCAGTACTTC. Protein sequence: CSARGGLAIAYEQYF.

V is TRBV2 and J is TRBJ2-3; a weak D match, TRBD1 (5 bases). In germline, CDR1 is SNHLY, CDR2 FYNNEI. Deletions cut 3 bases from V and 6 bases from J, with 13 bases between. CDR3 length equals 14 residues. The CDR3 bases are TGTGCCAGCAGTGATTTGTCGAAGGGGGATACGCAGTATTTT. Translating it yields CASSDLSKGDTQYF.

This clonotype was observed many times. The J gene is TRBJ2-1, the V gene TRBV11-2; the match to TRBD2 covers 10 bases. Per germline, CDR1 SGHAT and CDR2 FQNNGV. V was pared by 2 bases and J by 4 bases, with 5 bases of the junction left unmatched. The CDR3 is 16 residues long. The CDR3 is CASSLMQLAGYNEQFF. The CDR3, as DNA: TGTGCCAGCAGCTTAATGCAACTAGCGGGATACAATGAGCAGTTCTTC.

The chain recombines TRBV12-3 or TRBV12-4 with TRBJ2-1, with D perhaps matching TRBD1 (5 bases). This CDR3 comprises 14 residues. Trimming pared 7 bases from V and 6 bases from J, leaving 16 bases between. The CDR3 here is CASTKGHVVNEQFF. CDR3 nucleotides: TGTGCCAGCACTAAGGGGCACGTCGTCAATGAGCAGTTCTTC.

This clonotype was counted ten times or more. The chain uses TRBV19 and TRBJ2-7; possibly TRBD1 for D (5 bases). The CDR3 length is 14 residues. CDR1 and CDR2 (germline): LNHDA, SQIVND (reference sequence). The germline V and J ends were trimmed by 3 bases and 9 bases, with 18 bases remaining between them. The CDR3 bases are TGTGCCAGTAGTATGGTGACGGTCAGGGCGCGGCAGTACTTC. This sequence encodes CASSMVTVRARQYF.

This clonotype showed up many times. The chain joins TRBV7-6 to TRBJ1-3; D may be TRBD1 (6 bases). Germline V gives CDR1 SGHVS, CDR2 FNYEAQ. V was shortened by 1 base and J by 5 bases, with 12 bases between the two germline ends. The CDR3 contains 15 residues. This chain's CDR3 is CASSLGEQGRNTIYF. CDR3 coding DNA: TGTGCCAGCAGCTTAGGTGAACAGGGAAGAAACACCATATATTTT.

CDR3 protein: CATSIARGSFDNEQFF. In DNA, the CDR3 is TGTGCCACCAGCATTGCCCGCGGATCTTTCGACAATGAGCAGTTCTTC. The chain couples TRBV15 to TRBJ2-1, with D unresolved. CDR1 LNHNV and CDR2 YYDKDF come from the germline V gene (reference sequence). The V end lost 4 bases, the J end lost 5 bases, and 18 bases lay between the germline ends. There are 16 residues in the CDR3.

V usage is TRBV27 and J usage is TRBJ2-4, with D possibly being TRBD1 (6 bases). Per germline, CDR1 MNHEY and CDR2 SMNVEV (reference sequence). This CDR3 comprises 15 residues. V was clipped by 3 bases and J by 4 bases, with 13 bases between them. Written as DNA, the CDR3 is TGTGCCAGCAGTTTTGGGTCGAGGGGGAAAAACATTCAGTACTTC. It is translated as CASSFGSRGKNIQYF.

On this clonotype itself: This may come from a read error, since a much larger clone is one base off. J is TRBJ2-1 and V is TRBV18; possibly TRBD1 for D (5 bases). The CDR3 has 15 residues. Germline V lookup: CDR1 KGHSH, CDR2 LQKENI. In nucleotides, the CDR3 is TGTGTCAGCTCACAGTCCCAGGGTGCGTACAATGAGCAGTTCTTC. Translating it yields CVSSQSQGAYNEQFF.

This clonotype was observed a single time. It may be a read error: a sequence one base away is much more abundant. V gene TRBV19 combines with J gene TRBJ1-1, with a weak D call TRBD1 (5 bases). The CDR3 has 13 residues. V was shortened by 5 bases and J by 6 bases, with 13 bases between the two germline ends. Germline loops: CDR1 LNHDA, CDR2 SQIVND (reference sequence). CDR3 residues: CASSVQDNAEAFF. In DNA form, the CDR3 reads TGTGCCAGTAGTGTTCAGGACAACGCTGAAGCTTTCTTT.

At least ten counts were recorded for this clonotype. The chain recombines TRBV7-2 with TRBJ2-3, with D unclear. The V and J ends lost 5 bases and 2 bases respectively, with 14 bases between them. CDR1 is SGHTA, CDR2 FQGNSA, per germline. The CDR3 sequence is 15 residues long. CDR3 DNA: TGTGCCAGCAGCCCGAACCTAATACTCACAGATACGCAGTATTTT. As protein: CASSPNLILTDTQYF.

The V gene is TRBV6-2 or TRBV6-3, the J gene TRBJ2-7; D not resolved. The CDR3 loop spans 14 amino acids. Trimming shortened V by 8 bases and J by 7 bases, and 21 bases separated the two germline ends. Germline-derived CDR1 and CDR2 are MNHEY and SVGEGT. The CDR3 reads CASLLDGSYNEQYF. CDR3 DNA sequence: TGTGCCAGCCTCCTGGACGGGTCCTACAATGAGCAGTACTTC.

Turning to this clonotype: The germline gene is not matched at one end of the junction; a read error may be the cause. The chain carries TRBV28 and TRBJ1-5; no reliable D call. This CDR3 region has 12 residues. CDR1 MDHEN and CDR2 SYDVKM come from the germline V gene. As DNA, the CDR3 is TGTGCCAGCAGGGGTTGGCCTCGGCCCCAGAATTTT. This encodes CASRGWPRPQNF.

In this sample, this clonotype turned up a few times. The chain recombines TRBV12-3 or TRBV12-4 with TRBJ1-2; 8 bases are shared with TRBD1. V dropped 7 bases and J dropped 4; count of bases not matched to a gene: 11. CDR3 size: 15 residues. CDR3 nucleotides: TGTGCCAGCAAAAGACAGGGGCGCAGGAGCTATGGCTACACCTTC. Its translation: CASKRQGRRSYGYTF.

This clonotype has ten or more counts. The chain recombines TRBV20-1 with TRBJ2-7; 10 bases line up with TRBD2. The junction had 3 bases not matched to a gene; V was cut back by 4 bases and J by 3 bases. The V gene's germline CDR1 is DFQATT and CDR2 SNEGSKA (reference sequence). The CDR3 consists of 13 residues. The CDR3 protein is CSATGTSDYEQYF. CDR3 in DNA: TGCAGTGCTACCGGGACTAGCGACTACGAGCAGTACTTC.

V and J are TRBV27 and TRBJ1-1, with unresolved D. The CDR3 has 15 residues. Germline V gives CDR1 MNHEY, CDR2 SMNVEV (reference sequence). The germline V and J ends were trimmed by 3 bases and 6 bases, with 17 bases remaining between them. CDR3 nucleotide sequence: TGTGCCAGCAGTTTCTCGCTGTTGTATCTCCCTGAAGCTTTCTTT. It translates to CASSFSLLYLPEAFF.

The chain carries TRBV27 and TRBJ1-6; D is possibly TRBD1 (5 bases). This CDR3 has 18 amino acids. Germline assignment: CDR1 MNHEY and CDR2 SMNVEV (reference sequence). Trimming took off 2 bases at V and 6 bases at J, with 20 bases between the two ends. This CDR3 is CASSLTPGGAGINSPLHF. The DNA for the CDR3 is TGTGCCAGCAGTTTAACTCCAGGAGGGGCAGGCATTAATTCACCCCTCCACTTT.